This TCR beta chain was captured by sequencing in a study of PD-L1 blockade in urothelial cancer. Overall study context: Male sex and bladder-origin urothelial cancer were recorded for twenty-five of 29 patients. Analysis of the blood was performed 3 weeks (second dose) and 6 weeks after treatment start.

Time point denoted: peripheral blood 6 weeks after treatment start. Germline loops: CDR1 MNHEY, CDR2 SVGAGI. V was shortened by 6 bases and J by 2 bases, with 11 bases between the two germline ends. There are 14 residues in the CDR3. Method: immunoSEQ multiplex PCR; TCRdb's copy keeps in-frame clones and lacks some. The table records about 45,000 clones, about 90% of them present only once. The sample in question was PBMCs, obtained around atezolizumab (anti-PD-L1) treatment. The clonotype comes from a man aged 65 to 79 with urothelial cancer. The chain links TRBV6-5 to TRBJ1-5, with D maybe TRBD1 (5 bases). The CDR3 nucleotides are TGTGCCAGCAGGGGGCGCCTTCGCAATCAGCCCCAGCATTTT. Encoded protein: CASRGRLRNQPQHF.